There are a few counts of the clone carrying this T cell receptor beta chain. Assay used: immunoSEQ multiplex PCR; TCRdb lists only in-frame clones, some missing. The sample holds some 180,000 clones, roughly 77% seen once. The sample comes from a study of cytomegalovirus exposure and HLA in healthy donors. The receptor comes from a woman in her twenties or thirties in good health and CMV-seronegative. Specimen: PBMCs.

The CDR3 sequence is CASSWATASSYEQYF. The CDR3 bases are TGTGCCAGCAGCTGGGCTACTGCCAGCTCCTACGAGCAGTACTTC. The rearrangement links TRBV11-2 to TRBJ2-7, with D unclear. Trimming stripped 4 bases from V and 0 bases from J, with 13 bases between. The CDR3 totals 15 residues. The germline V gene encodes CDR1 SGHAT and CDR2 FQNNGV.